These 27 T cell receptor beta chains share one sample of origin, sequenced in a study of blood T cells in healthy people across ages (dated by TCRdb to about 2015). Preparation of the library involved 5' RACE. The instrument was an Illumina HiSeq 2500. The second PCR ran for about 6 to 12 cycles and used a J-beta primer mix along with a sample-barcoded 5' primer. TCRdb cleaned the public reads at Q25 with fastp, built clones with MiXCR and kept in-frame beta chains. Each entry is one CDR3 protein sequence, shown with its most common DNA and genes. This sample holds 1.5 million to 2 million distinct CDR3 sequences; about 30% were observed only once. The ten most abundant clones make up roughly 8% of the sample. The sample taken for sequencing was blood. Every receptor here comes from a woman aged 25 to 39 in good health.

CDR3: CATSDDAGGIETQYF. The CDR3 bases are TGTGCCACCAGTGATGACGCAGGGGGTATAGAGACCCAGTACTTC. The chain employs TRBV24-1 and TRBJ2-5, with TRBD1 matching 7 bases. The CDR3 extends over 15 amino acids. The V segment lost 3 bases and the J segment 4 bases; nucleotides outside the gene matches: 7. Germline values: CDR1 KGHDR, CDR2 SFDVKD.

This sequence joins TRBV7-2 and TRBJ1-5; 8 nucleotides line up with TRBD1. Germline V lookup: CDR1 SGHTA, CDR2 FQGNSA. V shed 5 bases and J 7 bases; nucleotides not matched to a gene: 7. There are 14 residues in the CDR3. In nucleotides, the CDR3 is TGTGCCAGCAGCCCTGCAGGGGGCAGACAGCCCCAGCATTTT. It translates to CASSPAGGRQPQHF.

The chain is built from TRBV7-2 and TRBJ2-4, with D tentatively TRBD2 (7 bases). Trimming took 6 bases from V and 9 from J, leaving 21 bases between them. CDR3 size: 15 residues. The germline V gene encodes CDR1 SGHTA and CDR2 FQGNSA. CDR3 in amino acids: CASSQPGGRRGIQYF. The CDR3 nucleotides read TGTGCCAGCAGTCAACCCGGGGGGCGGAGAGGCATTCAGTACTTC.

There are many counts of this clonotype. The rearrangement joins TRBV6-2 or TRBV6-3 to TRBJ2-7; 12 bases are a match to TRBD2. The trim removed 5 bases at V and 1 base at J, leaving 3 bases unmatched. This CDR3 contains 15 residues. Germline CDR1 and CDR2: MNHEY and SVGEGT. The CDR3: CASSRLAGESYEQYF. The DNA for the CDR3 is TGTGCCAGCAGTAGACTAGCGGGGGAGTCCTACGAGCAGTACTTC.

In this sample, this clonotype turned up a few times. The chain couples TRBV20-1 to TRBJ2-1; 11 bases agree with TRBD2. Germline V gene lookup returns CDR1 DFQATT and CDR2 SNEGSKA (reference sequence). This CDR3 is 16 amino acids long. Losses at the gene ends were 6 bases for V and 2 bases for J; bases not matched to a gene: 9. For the CDR3, the DNA is TGCAGTGCCCCATCCCCACTAGCGGGGGCCTACAATGAGCAGTTCTTC. It encodes CSAPSPLAGAYNEQFF.

In its sample, this clonotype was seen a few times. V gene TRBV7-8 combines with J gene TRBJ1-6; D is ambiguous. Germline CDR1 is SGHVS and CDR2 is FQNEAQ. The CDR3 loop spans 13 amino acids. V was shortened by 4 bases and J by 7 bases, with 8 bases between the two germline ends. CDR3 coding DNA: TGTGCCAGCAGCTCCTCCCCGAATTCACCCCTCCACTTT. It yields the protein CASSSSPNSPLHF.

The V gene is TRBV10-2, the J gene TRBJ1-6; unclear D gene. V was shortened by 7 bases and J by 5 bases, with 9 bases between the two germline ends. In germline, CDR1 is WSHSY, CDR2 SAAADI. This CDR3 is built from 13 residues. CDR3 sequence (DNA): TGCGCCAGCATCGGCAACCATAATTCACCCCTCCACTTT. It encodes CASIGNHNSPLHF.

This clonotype was seen repeatedly, ten times or more. The gene calls are TRBV29-1 and TRBJ2-1; 11 bases match TRBD2. The germline CDR1 and CDR2 sequences are SQVTM and ANQGSEA. CDR3 length: 13 residues. J gave up 8 bases and V 7 bases, and 7 bases lay outside the gene matches. The CDR3 DNA follows: TGCAGCGGAACTAGCGGGGGTATATATGAGCAGTTCTTC. Protein: CSGTSGGIYEQFF.

The CDR3 loop reads CASSWSGRVNTEAFF. The CDR3 coding sequence is TGTGCCAGCAGTTGGAGTGGTAGGGTGAACACTGAAGCTTTCTTT. The V gene is TRBV6-5, the J gene TRBJ1-1; the D is unclear. V lost 4 bases and J 0 bases, leaving 12 bases between the germline ends. CDR1 is MNHEY and CDR2 is SVGAGI in the germline V gene. This CDR3 region has 15 residues.

This clonotype was detected only a few times. This chain uses TRBV27 with TRBJ1-1; no firm D call. Germline CDR1 MNHEY, CDR2 SMNVEV (reference sequence). The CDR3 runs to 13 residues. V lost 3 bases, J lost 4 bases, and 9 bases lay in between. The CDR3 is CASSFGLGTEAFF. The DNA of the CDR3 is TGTGCCAGCAGTTTCGGATTAGGCACTGAAGCTTTCTTT.

The sample holds many counts of this clonotype. The chain employs TRBV6-1 and TRBJ2-3; 8 bases fit TRBD2. This CDR3 is 14 amino acids long. Germline V gives CDR1 MNHNS, CDR2 SASEGT. J gave up 2 bases and V 3 bases, and 1 base lay outside the gene matches. CDR3 sequence: CASSERGDTDTQYF. DNA for the CDR3: TGTGCCAGCAGTGAGCGGGGGGACACAGATACGCAGTATTTT.

For this clonotype: This may be a read error, as it is one base from a much larger clone. The rearrangement uses TRBV6-5 and TRBJ1-6; D remains ambiguous. The CDR3 runs 12 residues. Germline CDR1 MNHEY, CDR2 SVGAGI. CDR3 protein: CAGSYPNAPLHF. As DNA, the CDR3 is TGTGCCGGCAGTTACCCGAATGCACCCCTCCACTTT.

The gene calls are TRBV15 and TRBJ2-7, with D perhaps TRBD2 (6 bases). The germline V gene encodes CDR1 LNHNV and CDR2 YYDKDF (reference sequence). Trimming removed 0 bases at V and 2 bases at J, with 11 bases between. The CDR3 extends over 15 amino acids. CDR3 bases: TGTGCCACCAGCAGAGATTGGGGAGGTCCCTACGAGCAGTACTTC. Its protein is CATSRDWGGPYEQYF.

This clonotype has a count of ten or more. The rearrangement joins TRBV29-1 to TRBJ1-5; 7 bases match TRBD1. CDR1 SQVTM and CDR2 ANQGSEA come from the germline V gene. J lost 4 bases, V lost 6 bases, and 9 bases had no gene match. The CDR3 has 14 residues. DNA for the CDR3: TGCAGCGTAGCAGGTTCAGGGGGGAATCAGCCCCAGCATTTT. Translated, it gives CSVAGSGGNQPQHF. The full variable domain, with the rest looked up from reference TRBV29-1 and TRBJ1-5, is SAVISQKPSRDICQRGTSLTIQCQVDSQVTMMFWYRQQPGQSLTLIATANQGSEATYESGFVIDKFPISRPNLTFSTLTVSNMSPEDSSIYLCSVAGSGGNQPQHFGDGTRLSIL.

The sample holds a few counts of this clonotype. The CDR3 sequence is CASSYWPDNEQFF. In DNA, the CDR3 is TGTGCCAGCAGTTACTGGCCAGACAATGAGCAGTTCTTC. The V call is TRBV6-2 or TRBV6-3, the J call TRBJ2-1, with D uncertain. CDR1 is MNHEY, CDR2 SVGEGT, per germline. Trimming removed 1 base at V and 5 bases at J, with 6 bases between. The CDR3 is made up of 13 amino acids.

Only a few counts were recorded for this clonotype. This sequence joins TRBV12-3 or TRBV12-4 and TRBJ2-6; D ambiguous. The CDR3 loop spans 13 amino acids. Trimming removed 10 bases at V and 0 bases at J, with 7 bases between. The DNA for the CDR3 is TGTGCCACCAACCCCTCTGGGGCCAACGTCCTGACTTTC. Translation: CATNPSGANVLTF.

This clonotype has ten or more counts. The genes are TRBV20-1 and TRBJ2-7; 8 bases align to TRBD1. The CDR3 covers 15 residues. V dropped 4 bases and J dropped 0; count of bases not matched to a gene: 8. The germline V gene has CDR1 DFQATT and CDR2 SNEGSKA (reference sequence). The CDR3 is CSAINRDRSSYEQYF. The CDR3 DNA sequence: TGCAGTGCTATTAACCGGGACAGGAGCTCCTACGAGCAGTACTTC.

To note about this clonotype: At one boundary the junction diverges from the germline segment, which might be a read error. The rearrangement links TRBV10-3 to TRBJ2-5; no firm D call. This CDR3 comprises 14 residues. Germline V CDR1 and CDR2: ENHRY, SYGVKD. The CDR3 region is CAIVSGRSQETRYF. Here the CDR3 DNA reads TGTGCCATCGTAAGTGGACGGTCACAAGAGACCCGGTACTTC.

CDR3 in DNA: TGCAGTGCTCGCAAGACTAGTGGTTACAATGAGCAGTACTTC. Translated, it gives CSARKTSGYNEQYF. The chain joins TRBV20-1 to TRBJ2-1; the D gene is possibly TRBD2 (6 bases). The J call is in doubt because the DNA end fits TRBJ2-7 better. CDR3 length: 14 amino acids. Germline V gives CDR1 DFQATT, CDR2 SNEGSKA (reference sequence).

The V call is TRBV19, the J call TRBJ1-1; weak D call: TRBD1 (5 bases). Germline assignment: CDR1 LNHDA and CDR2 SQIVND (reference sequence). Between the trimmed V and J ends, which lost 11 bases and 3 bases, there was a span of 16 bases. This CDR3 comprises 13 residues. CDR3 amino acids: CAGISGRYTEAFF. CDR3 DNA sequence: TGTGCCGGTATCTCGGGACGGTACACTGAAGCTTTCTTT.

This clonotype came up a few times. V usage is TRBV12-3 or TRBV12-4 and J usage is TRBJ1-2; D gene uncertain. Trimming stripped 5 bases from V and 4 bases from J, with 11 bases between. This CDR3 spans 13 amino acids. CDR3 residues: CASSLGLPYGYTF. For the CDR3, the DNA is TGTGCCAGCAGTCTAGGACTGCCCTATGGCTACACCTTC.

As regards this clonotype: A much more abundant neighbour one base away suggests this may be a read error. The chain recombines TRBV9 with TRBJ2-1; no clear D. Germline CDR1 and CDR2: SGDLS and YYNGEE. The CDR3 consists of 14 residues. V lost 3 bases and J 3 bases, leaving 10 bases between the germline ends. CDR3 nucleotide sequence: TGTGCCAGCAGCGGCGAGACCGTCTACAATGAGCAGTTCTTC. The encoded protein is CASSGETVYNEQFF.

The chain carries TRBV6-5 and TRBJ2-4; TRBD1 might be the D (6 bases). V gave up 6 bases and J gave up 13 bases, with 25 bases separating them. The germline V gene encodes CDR1 MNHEY and CDR2 SVGAGI. The CDR3 loop spans 15 amino acids. For the CDR3, the DNA is TGTGCCAGCAGACCCGGGGCCTACGGGGACAATGAGCAGTACTTC. Translated: CASRPGAYGDNEQYF.

This chain uses TRBV5-1 with TRBJ2-7; D is perhaps TRBD1 (5 bases). V lost 0 bases and J lost 4, with 14 bases in between. The CDR3 has 15 residues. CDR1 is SGHRS, CDR2 YFSETQ, per germline. CDR3 DNA: TGCGCCAGCAGCTTGGCAATAGGGGCCAGATACGAGCAGTACTTC. Encoded protein: CASSLAIGARYEQYF.

This chain connects TRBV12-5 to TRBJ2-3; TRBD1 matches at 9 bases. The CDR3 covers 14 residues. Germline values: CDR1 LGHNT, CDR2 FRNRAP. Trimming at V came to 9 bases and at J to 5 bases, leaving 9 bases not matched to a gene. The CDR3 protein is CARSPGQGKDTQYF. The DNA of the CDR3 is TGTGCTAGATCCCCGGGACAGGGCAAAGATACGCAGTATTTT.

The genes are TRBV12-2 and TRBJ2-3; the DNA was not compared with TRBD2, the D call given in the table. TRBV12-2 is a documented pseudogene. The CDR3 sequence is 12 residues long. CDR3 coding DNA: TGTGCAAGTCGGGGTCGGGAGCATACGCAGTATTTT. Its translation is CASRGREHTQYF.

There are a few counts of this clonotype. The chain carries TRBV6-2 or TRBV6-3 and TRBJ2-7; the D gene is possibly TRBD2 (5 bases). Trimming removed 5 bases at V and 2 bases at J, with 19 bases between. This CDR3 is built from 16 residues. CDR1 is MNHEY and CDR2 is SVGEGT in the germline V gene. The CDR3 is CASSTLGLLRTYEQYF. The CDR3 bases are TGTGCCAGCAGTACTCTAGGACTGTTACGAACCTACGAGCAGTACTTC.